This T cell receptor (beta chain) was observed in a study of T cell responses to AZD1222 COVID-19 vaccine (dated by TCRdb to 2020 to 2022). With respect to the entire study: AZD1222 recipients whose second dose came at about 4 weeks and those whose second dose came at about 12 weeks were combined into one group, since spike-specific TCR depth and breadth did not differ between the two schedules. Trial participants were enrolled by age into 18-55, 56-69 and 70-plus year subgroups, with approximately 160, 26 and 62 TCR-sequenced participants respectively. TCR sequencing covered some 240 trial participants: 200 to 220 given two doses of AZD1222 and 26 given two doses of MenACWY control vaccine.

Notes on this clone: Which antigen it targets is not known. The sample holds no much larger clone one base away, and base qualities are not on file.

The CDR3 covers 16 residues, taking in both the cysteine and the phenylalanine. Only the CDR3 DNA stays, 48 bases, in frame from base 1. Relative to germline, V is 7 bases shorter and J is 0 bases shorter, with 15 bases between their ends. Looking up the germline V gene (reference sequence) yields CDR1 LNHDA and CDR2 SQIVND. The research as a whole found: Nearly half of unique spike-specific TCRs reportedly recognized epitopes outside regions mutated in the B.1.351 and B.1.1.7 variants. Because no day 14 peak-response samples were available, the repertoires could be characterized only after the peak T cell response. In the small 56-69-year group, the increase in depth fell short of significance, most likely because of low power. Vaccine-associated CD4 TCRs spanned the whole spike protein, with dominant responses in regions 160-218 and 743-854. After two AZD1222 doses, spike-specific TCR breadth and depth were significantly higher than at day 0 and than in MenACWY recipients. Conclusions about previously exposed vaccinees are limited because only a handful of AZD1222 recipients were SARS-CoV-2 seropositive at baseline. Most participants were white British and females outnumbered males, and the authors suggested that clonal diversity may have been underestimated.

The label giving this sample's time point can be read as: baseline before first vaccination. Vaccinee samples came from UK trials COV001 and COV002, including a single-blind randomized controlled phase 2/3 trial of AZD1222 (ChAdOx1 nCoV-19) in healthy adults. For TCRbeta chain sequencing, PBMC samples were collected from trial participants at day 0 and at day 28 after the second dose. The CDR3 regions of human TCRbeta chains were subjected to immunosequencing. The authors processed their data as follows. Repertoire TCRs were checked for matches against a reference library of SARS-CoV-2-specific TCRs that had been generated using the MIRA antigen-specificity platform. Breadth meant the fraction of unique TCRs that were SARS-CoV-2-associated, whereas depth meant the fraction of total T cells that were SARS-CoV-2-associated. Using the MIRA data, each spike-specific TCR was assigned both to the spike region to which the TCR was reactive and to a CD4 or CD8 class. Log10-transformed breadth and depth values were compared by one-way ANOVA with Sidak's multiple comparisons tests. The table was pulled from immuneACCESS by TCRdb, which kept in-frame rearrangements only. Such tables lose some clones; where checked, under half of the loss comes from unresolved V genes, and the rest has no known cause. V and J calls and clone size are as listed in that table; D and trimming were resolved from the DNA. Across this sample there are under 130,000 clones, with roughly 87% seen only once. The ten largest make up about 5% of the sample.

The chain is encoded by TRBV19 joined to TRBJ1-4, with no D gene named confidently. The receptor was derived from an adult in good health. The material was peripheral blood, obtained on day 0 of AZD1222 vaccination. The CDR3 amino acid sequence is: CASTQAGPATNEKLFF. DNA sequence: TGTGCCAGTACCCAAGCAGGACCCGCAACTAATGAAAAACTGTTTTTT.